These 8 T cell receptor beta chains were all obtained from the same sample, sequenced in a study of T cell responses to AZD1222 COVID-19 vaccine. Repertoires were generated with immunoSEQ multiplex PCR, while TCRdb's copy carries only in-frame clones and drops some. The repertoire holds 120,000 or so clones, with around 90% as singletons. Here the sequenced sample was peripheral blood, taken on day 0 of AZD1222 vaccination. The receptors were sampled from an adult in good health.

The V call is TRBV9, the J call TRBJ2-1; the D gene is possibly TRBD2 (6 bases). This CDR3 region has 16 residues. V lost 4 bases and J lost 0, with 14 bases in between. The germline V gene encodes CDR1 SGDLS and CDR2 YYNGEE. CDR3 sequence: CASSRWGESSYNEQFF. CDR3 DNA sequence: TGTGCCAGCAGCCGTTGGGGGGAGAGCTCCTACAATGAGCAGTTCTTC. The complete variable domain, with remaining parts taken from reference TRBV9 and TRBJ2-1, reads DSGVTQTPKHLITATGQRVTLRCSPRSGDLSVYWYQQSLDQGLQFLIQYYNGEERAKGNILERFSAQQFPDLHSELNLSSLELGDSALYFCASSRWGESSYNEQFFGPGTRLTVL.

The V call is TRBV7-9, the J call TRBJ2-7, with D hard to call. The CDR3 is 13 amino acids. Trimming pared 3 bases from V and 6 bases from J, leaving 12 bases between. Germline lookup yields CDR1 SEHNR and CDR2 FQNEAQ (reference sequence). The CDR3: CASSFDTLGEQYF. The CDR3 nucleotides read TGTGCCAGCAGCTTCGACACCCTCGGCGAGCAGTACTTC. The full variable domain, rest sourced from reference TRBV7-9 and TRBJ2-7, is DTGVSQNPRHKITKRGQNVTFRCDPISEHNRLYWYRQTLGQGPEFLTYFQNEAQLEKSRLLSDRFSAERPKGSFSTLEIQRTEQGDSAMYLCASSFDTLGEQYFGPGTRLTVT.

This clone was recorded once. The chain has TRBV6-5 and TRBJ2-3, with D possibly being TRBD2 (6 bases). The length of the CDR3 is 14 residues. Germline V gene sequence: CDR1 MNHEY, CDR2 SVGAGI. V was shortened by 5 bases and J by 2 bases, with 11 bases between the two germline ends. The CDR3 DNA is TGTGCCAGCAGTCCAGGGACTGTCACAGATACGCAGTATTTT. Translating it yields CASSPGTVTDTQYF.

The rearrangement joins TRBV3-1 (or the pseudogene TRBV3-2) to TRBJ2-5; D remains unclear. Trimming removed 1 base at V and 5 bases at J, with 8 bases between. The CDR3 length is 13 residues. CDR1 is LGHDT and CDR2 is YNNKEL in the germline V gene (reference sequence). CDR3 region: CASSQGGGETQYF. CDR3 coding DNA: TGTGCCAGCAGCCAAGGGGGTGGCGAGACCCAGTACTTC.

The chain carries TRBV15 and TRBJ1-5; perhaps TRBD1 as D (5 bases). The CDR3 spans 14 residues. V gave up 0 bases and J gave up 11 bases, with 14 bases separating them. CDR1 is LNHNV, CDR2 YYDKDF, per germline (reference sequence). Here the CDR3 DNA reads TGTGCCACCAGCAGAGAGACAGTAGGACGGGCCCAGCATTTT. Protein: CATSRETVGRAQHF.

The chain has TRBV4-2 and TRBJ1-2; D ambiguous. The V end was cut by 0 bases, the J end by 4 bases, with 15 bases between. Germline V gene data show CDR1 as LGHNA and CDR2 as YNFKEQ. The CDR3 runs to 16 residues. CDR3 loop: CASSQDASQSRYGYTF. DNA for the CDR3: TGTGCCAGCAGCCAAGATGCCTCTCAATCCCGCTATGGCTACACCTTC.

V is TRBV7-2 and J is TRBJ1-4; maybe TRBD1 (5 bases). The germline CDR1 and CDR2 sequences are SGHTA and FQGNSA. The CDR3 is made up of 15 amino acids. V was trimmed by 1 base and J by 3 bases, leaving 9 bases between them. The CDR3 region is CASSLVGGANEKLFF. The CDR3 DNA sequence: TGTGCCAGCAGCTTAGTCGGGGGGGCTAATGAAAAACTGTTTTTT. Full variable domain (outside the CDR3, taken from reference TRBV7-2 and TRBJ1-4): GAGVSQSPSNKVTEKGKDVELRCDPISGHTALYWYRQSLGQGLEFLIYFQGNSAPDKSGLPSDRFSAERTGGSVSTLTIQRTQQEDSAVYLCASSLVGGANEKLFFGSGTQLSVL.

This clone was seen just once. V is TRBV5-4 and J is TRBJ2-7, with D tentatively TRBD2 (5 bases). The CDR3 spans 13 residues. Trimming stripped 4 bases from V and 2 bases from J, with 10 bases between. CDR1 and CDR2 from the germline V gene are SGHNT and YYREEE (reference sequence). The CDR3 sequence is CASSRPGTYEQYF. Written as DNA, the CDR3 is TGTGCCAGCAGCCGTCCCGGGACCTACGAGCAGTACTTC.